The sequence of this T cell receptor beta chain was determined in a study of CD8+ T cells in alopecia areata. The wider study: Treated patients were given oral tofacitinib, which was dosed at 5 to 10 mg twice daily. Treated patients' severity was scored by percentage of affected scalp area.

Worth noting for this clone: Its specificity is not known.

Trimming pared 3 bases from V and 5 bases from J, leaving 18 bases between. The germline V gene has CDR1 SGHDT and CDR2 YYEEEE. The CDR3 consists of 15 residues. The authors extracted RNA and reverse transcribed it into cDNA as the sequencing template. Generated by immunoSEQ multiplex PCR, the TCRdb table keeps only in-frame clones and is missing some. The repertoire includes around 170,000 clones, about 51% of them detected once, and around 9.1% sits in the top ten. Treatment denoted: oral pan-JAK inhibitor, 5-10 mg twice daily. Findings of the study overall: Affected scalp, especially in alopecia totalis/universalis, had a higher clonality than normal scalp did.

The TCR comes from a human donor with alopecia areata. The chain has TRBV5-6 and TRBJ2-7; TRBD1 or TRBD2 may be the D gene (5 bases each). Specimen: CD8+ T cells sorted from blood, collected at approximately week 51, from a patient treated with tofacitinib. CDR3 protein: CASSSGPARMDEQYF. DNA of the CDR3: TGTGCCAGCAGCTCGGGGCCCGCGAGGATGGACGAGCAGTACTTC.